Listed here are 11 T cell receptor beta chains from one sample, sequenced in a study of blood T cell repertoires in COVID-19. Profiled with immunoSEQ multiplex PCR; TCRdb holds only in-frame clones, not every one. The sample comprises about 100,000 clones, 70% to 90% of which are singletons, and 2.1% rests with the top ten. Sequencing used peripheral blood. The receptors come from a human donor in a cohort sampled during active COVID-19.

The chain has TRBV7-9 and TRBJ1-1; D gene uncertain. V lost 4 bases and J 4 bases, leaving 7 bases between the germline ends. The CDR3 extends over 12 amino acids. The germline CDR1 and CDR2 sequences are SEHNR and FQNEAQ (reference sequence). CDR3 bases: TGTGCCAGCAGCTCTTCTTTCACTGAAGCTTTCTTT. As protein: CASSSSFTEAFF.

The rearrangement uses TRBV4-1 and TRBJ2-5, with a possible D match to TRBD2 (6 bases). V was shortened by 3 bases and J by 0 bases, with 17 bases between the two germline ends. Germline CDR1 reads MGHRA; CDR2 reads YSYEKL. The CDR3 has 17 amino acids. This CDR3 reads CASSHDPLSGDQETQYF. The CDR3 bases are TGCGCCAGCAGCCACGACCCCCTCTCGGGGGACCAAGAGACCCAGTACTTC.

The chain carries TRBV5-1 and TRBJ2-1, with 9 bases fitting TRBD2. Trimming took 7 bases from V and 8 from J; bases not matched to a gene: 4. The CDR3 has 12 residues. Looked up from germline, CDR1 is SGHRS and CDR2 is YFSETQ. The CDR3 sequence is CASPGLADEQFF. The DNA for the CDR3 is TGCGCCAGCCCGGGACTAGCCGATGAGCAGTTCTTC.

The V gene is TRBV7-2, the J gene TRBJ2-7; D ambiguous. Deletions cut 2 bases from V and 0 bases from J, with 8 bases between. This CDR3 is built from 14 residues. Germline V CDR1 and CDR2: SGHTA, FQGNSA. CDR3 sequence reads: CASSLYRNSYEQYF. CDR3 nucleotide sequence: TGTGCCAGCAGCTTATATCGTAACTCCTACGAGCAGTACTTC.

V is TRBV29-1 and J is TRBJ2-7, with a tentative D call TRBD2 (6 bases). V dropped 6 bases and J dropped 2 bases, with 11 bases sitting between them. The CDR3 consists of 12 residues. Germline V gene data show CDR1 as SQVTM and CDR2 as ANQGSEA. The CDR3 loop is CSVRGDTYEQYF. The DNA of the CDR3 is TGCAGCGTCCGCGGGGATACCTACGAGCAGTACTTC.

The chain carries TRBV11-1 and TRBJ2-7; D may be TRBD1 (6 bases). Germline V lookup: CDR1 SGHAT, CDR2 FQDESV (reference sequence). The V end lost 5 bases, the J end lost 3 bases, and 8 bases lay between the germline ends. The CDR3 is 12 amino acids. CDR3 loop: CASSQQGYEQYF. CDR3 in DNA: TGTGCCAGCAGCCAACAGGGCTACGAGCAGTACTTC. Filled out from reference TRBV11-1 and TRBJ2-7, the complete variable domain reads EAEVAQSPRYKITEKSQAVAFWCDPISGHATLYWYRQILGQGPELLVQFQDESVVDDSQLPKDRFSAERLKGVDSTLKIQPAELGDSAMYLCASSQQGYEQYFGPGTRLTVT.

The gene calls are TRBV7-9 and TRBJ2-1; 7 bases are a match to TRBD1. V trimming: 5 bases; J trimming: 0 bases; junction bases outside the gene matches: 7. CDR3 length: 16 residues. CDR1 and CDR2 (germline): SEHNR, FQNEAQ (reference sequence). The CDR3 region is CASSGRQGSSYNEQFF. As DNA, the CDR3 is TGTGCCAGCAGCGGACGACAGGGAAGCTCCTACAATGAGCAGTTCTTC.

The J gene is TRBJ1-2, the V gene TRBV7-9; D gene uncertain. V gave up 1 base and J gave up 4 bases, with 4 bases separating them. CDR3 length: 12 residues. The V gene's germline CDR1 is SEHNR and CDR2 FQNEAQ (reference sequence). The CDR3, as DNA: TGTGCCAGCAGCTTAGATCTCTATGGCTACACCTTC. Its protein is CASSLDLYGYTF.

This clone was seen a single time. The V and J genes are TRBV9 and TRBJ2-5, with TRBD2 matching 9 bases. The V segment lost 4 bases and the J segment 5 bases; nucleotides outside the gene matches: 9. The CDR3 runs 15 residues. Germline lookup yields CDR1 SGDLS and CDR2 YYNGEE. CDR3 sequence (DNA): TGTGCCAGCAGCACCCAAGGGCGGGGGGGTGAGACCCAGTACTTC. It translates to CASSTQGRGGETQYF.

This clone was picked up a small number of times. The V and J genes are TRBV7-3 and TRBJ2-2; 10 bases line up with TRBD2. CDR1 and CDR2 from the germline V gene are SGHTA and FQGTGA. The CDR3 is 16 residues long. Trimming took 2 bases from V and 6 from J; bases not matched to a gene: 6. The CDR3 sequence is CASSLGLAGVSGELFF. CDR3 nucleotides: TGTGCCAGCAGCTTAGGTCTAGCGGGAGTGTCCGGGGAGCTGTTTTTT.

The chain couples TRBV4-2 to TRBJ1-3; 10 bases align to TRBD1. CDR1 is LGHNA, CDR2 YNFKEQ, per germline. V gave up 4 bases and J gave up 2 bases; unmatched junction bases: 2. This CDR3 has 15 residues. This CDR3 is CASSPDRGPGNTIYF. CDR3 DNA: TGTGCCAGCAGCCCAGACAGGGGGCCTGGAAACACCATATATTTT.